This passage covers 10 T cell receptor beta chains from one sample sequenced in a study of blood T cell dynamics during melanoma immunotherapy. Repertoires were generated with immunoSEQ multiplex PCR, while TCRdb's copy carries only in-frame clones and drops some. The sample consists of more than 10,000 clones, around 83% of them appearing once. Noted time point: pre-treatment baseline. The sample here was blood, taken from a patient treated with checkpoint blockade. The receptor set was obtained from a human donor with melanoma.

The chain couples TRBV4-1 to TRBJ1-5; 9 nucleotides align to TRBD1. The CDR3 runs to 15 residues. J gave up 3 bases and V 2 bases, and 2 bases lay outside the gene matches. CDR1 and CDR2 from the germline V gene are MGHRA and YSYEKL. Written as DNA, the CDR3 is TGCGCCAGCAGCCAAACAGGGGGCGTCAATCAGCCCCAGCATTTT. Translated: CASSQTGGVNQPQHF.

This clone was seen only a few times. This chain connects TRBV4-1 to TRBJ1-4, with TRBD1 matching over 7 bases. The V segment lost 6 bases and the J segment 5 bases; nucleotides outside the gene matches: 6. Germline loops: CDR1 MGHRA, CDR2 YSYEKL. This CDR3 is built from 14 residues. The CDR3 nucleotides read TGCGCCAGCAGTCAGGGACAGTTAAATGAAAAACTGTTTTTT. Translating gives CASSQGQLNEKLFF.

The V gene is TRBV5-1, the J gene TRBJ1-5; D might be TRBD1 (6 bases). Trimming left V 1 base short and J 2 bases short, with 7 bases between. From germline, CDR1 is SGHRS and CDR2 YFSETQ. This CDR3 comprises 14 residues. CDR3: CASSLSGGNQPQHF. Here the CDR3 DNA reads TGCGCCAGCAGCTTGTCAGGGGGCAATCAGCCCCAGCATTTT.

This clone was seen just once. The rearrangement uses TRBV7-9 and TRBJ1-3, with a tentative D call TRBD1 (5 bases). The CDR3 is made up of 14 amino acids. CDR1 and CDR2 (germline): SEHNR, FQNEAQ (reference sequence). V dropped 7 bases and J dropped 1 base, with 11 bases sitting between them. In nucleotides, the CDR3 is TGTGCCAGCACCCATGGGGGGTCTGGAAACACCATATATTTT. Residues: CASTHGGSGNTIYF.

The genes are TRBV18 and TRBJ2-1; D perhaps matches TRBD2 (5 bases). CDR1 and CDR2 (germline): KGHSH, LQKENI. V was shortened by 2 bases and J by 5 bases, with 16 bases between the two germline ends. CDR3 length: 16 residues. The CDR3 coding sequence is TGTGCCAGCTCACCATTGGGCAGCGGATTCAACAATGAGCAGTTCTTC. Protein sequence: CASSPLGSGFNNEQFF.

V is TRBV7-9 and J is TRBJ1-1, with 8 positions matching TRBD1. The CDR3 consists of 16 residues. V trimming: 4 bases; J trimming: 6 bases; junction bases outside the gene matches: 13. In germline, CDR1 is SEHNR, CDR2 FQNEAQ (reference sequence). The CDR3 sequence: CASSSNQGQGQAEAFF. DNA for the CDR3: TGTGCCAGCAGCTCCAACCAAGGACAGGGTCAGGCTGAAGCTTTCTTT. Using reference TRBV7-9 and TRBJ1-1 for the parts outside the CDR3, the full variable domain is DTGVSQNPRHKITKRGQNVTFRCDPISEHNRLYWYRQTLGQGPEFLTYFQNEAQLEKSRLLSDRFSAERPKGSFSTLEIQRTEQGDSAMYLCASSSNQGQGQAEAFFGQGTRLTVV.

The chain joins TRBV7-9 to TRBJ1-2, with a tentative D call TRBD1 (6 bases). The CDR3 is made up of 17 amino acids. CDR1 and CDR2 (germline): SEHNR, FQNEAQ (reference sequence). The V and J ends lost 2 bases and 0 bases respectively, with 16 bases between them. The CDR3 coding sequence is TGTGCCAGCAGCTTATTCCCAAGGACAGCACCTAACTATGGCTACACCTTC. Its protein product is CASSLFPRTAPNYGYTF.

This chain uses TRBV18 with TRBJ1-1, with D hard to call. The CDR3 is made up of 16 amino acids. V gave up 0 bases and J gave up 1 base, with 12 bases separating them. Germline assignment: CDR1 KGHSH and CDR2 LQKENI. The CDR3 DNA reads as TGTGCCAGCTCACCACCGGTTGGGCGATCGAACACTGAAGCTTTCTTT. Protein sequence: CASSPPVGRSNTEAFF.

The CDR3 loop is CASSDPLRGLPKNIQYF. DNA for the CDR3: TGCGCCAGCAGCGATCCACTTCGGGGGCTACCCAAAAACATTCAGTACTTC. V usage is TRBV4-1 and J usage is TRBJ2-4; TRBD1 or TRBD2 may be the D gene (6 bases each). Between the trimmed V and J ends, which lost 5 bases and 2 bases, there was a span of 19 bases. The CDR3 loop spans 17 amino acids. Germline V gives CDR1 MGHRA, CDR2 YSYEKL.

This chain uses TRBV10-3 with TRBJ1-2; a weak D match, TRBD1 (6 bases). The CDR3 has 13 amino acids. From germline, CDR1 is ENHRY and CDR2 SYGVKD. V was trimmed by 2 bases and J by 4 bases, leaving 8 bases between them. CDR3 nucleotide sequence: TGTGCCATCAGTGAGGGACAGTTCTATGGCTACACCTTC. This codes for CAISEGQFYGYTF.